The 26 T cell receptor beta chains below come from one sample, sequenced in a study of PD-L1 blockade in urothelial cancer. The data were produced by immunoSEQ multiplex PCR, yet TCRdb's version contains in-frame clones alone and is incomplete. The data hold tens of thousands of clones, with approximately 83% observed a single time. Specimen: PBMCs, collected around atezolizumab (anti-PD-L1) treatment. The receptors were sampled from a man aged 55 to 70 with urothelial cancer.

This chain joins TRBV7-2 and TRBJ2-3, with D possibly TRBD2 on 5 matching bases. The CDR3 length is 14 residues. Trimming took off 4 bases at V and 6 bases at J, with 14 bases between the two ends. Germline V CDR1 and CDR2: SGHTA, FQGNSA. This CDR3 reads CASSSVPGSDTQYF. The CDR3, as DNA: TGTGCCAGCAGCTCCGTGCCGGGATCGGATACGCAGTATTTT.

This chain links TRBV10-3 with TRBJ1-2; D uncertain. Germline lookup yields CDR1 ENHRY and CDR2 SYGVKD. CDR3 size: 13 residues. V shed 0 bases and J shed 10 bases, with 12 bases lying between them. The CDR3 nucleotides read TGTGCCATCAGTGAGTCGATTGAGAGAGCCTACACCTTC. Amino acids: CAISESIERAYTF.

CDR3: CASSRQQREEANYGYTF. The CDR3 DNA follows: TGTGCCAGCAGCCGACAACAGAGGGAAGAGGCTAACTATGGCTACACCTTC. The rearrangement links TRBV11-3 to TRBJ1-2; D unclear. CDR1 SGHNT and CDR2 YENEEA come from the germline V gene. V was cut by 5 bases and J by 0 bases, with 19 bases left in between. CDR3 length: 17 amino acids. The full variable domain, with the rest looked up from reference TRBV11-3 and TRBJ1-2, is EAGVVQSPRYKIIEKKQPVAFWCNPISGHNTLYWYLQNLGQGPELLIRYENEEAVDDSQLPKDRFSAERLKGVDSTLKIQPAELGDSAVYLCASSRQQREEANYGYTFGSGTRLTVV.

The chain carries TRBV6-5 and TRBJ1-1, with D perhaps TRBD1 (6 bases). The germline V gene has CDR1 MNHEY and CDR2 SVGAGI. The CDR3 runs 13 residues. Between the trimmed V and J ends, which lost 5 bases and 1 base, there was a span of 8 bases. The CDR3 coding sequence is TGTGCCAGCAGTGGGGGCAGGAACACTGAAGCTTTCTTT. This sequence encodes CASSGGRNTEAFF.

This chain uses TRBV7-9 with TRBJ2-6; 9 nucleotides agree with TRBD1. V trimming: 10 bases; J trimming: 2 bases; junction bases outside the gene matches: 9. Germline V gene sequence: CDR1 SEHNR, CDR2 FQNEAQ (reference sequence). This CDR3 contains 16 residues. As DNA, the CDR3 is TGTGCCACAACGGGACAGGGTATTGCTGGGGCCAACGTCCTGACTTTC. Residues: CATTGQGIAGANVLTF.

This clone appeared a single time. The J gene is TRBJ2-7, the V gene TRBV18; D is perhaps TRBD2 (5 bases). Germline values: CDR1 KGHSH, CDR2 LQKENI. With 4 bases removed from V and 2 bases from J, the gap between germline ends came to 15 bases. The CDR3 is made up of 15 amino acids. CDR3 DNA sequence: TGTGCCAGCTCACTCGAGGCGGGCCGGGCCTACGAGCAGTACTTC. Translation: CASSLEAGRAYEQYF.

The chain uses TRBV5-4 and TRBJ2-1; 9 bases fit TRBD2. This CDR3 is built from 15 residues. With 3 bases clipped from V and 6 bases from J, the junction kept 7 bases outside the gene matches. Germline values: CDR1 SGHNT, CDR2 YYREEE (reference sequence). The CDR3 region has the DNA TGTGCCAGCAGCTGGCCGGGACTAGCATCCAATGAGCAGTTCTTC. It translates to CASSWPGLASNEQFF.

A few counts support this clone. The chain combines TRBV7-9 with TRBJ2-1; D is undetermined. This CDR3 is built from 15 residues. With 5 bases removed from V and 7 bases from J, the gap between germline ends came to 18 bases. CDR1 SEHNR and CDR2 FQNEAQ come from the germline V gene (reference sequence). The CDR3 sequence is CASSPKVRVSNEQFF. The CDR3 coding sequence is TGTGCCAGCAGCCCAAAGGTCCGGGTCTCGAATGAGCAGTTCTTC.

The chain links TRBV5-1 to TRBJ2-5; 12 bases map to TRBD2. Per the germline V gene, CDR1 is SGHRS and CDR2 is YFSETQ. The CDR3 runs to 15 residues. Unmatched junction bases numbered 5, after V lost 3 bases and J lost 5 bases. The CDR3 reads CASSYRTSGDETQYF. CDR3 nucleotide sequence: TGCGCCAGCAGCTATCGGACTAGCGGGGACGAGACCCAGTACTTC.

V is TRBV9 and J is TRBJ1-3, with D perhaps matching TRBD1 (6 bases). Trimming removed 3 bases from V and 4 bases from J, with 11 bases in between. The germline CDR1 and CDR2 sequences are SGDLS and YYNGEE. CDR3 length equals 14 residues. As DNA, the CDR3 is TGTGCCAGCAGCGGTCAGGGGTCGGGAAACACCATATATTTT. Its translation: CASSGQGSGNTIYF.

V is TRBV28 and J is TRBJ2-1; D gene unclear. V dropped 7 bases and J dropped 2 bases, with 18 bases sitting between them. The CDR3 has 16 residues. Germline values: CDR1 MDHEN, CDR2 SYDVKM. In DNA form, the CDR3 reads TGTGCCAGCACTATCCTAAGTGAGTTGGCCTACAATGAGCAGTTCTTC. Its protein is CASTILSELAYNEQFF.

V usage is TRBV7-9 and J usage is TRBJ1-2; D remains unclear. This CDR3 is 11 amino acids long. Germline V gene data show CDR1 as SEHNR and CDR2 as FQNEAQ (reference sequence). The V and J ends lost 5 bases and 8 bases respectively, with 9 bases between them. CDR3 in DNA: TGTGCCAGCAGCCAAAACATAGGCTACACCTTC. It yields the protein CASSQNIGYTF.

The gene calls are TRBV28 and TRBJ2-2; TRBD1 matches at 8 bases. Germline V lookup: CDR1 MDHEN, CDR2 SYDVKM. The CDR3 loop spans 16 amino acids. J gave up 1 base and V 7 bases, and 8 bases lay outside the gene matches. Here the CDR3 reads CASKNPGTGNTGELFF. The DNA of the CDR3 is TGTGCCAGCAAAAATCCCGGGACAGGGAACACCGGGGAGCTGTTTTTT.

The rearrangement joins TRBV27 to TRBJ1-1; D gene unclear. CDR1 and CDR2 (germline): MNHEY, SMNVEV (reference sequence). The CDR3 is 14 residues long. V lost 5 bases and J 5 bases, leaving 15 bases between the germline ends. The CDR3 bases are TGTGCCAGCAGTCAGAAGGGCTCGGGGACTGAAGCTTTCTTT. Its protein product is CASSQKGSGTEAFF.

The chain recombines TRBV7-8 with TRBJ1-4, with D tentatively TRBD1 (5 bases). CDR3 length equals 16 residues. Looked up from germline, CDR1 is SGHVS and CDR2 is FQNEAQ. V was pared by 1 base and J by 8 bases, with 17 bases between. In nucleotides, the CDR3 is TGTGCCAGCAGCTTAGTCTTGGGGCTTCCAGGGGAAAAACTGTTTTTT. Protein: CASSLVLGLPGEKLFF.

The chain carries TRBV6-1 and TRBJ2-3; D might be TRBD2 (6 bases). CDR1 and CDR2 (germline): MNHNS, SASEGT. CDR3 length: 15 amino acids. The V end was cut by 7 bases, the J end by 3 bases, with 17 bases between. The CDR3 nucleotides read TGTGCCAGCACTCGACAGACTAGTAGGACAGATACGCAGTATTTT. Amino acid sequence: CASTRQTSRTDTQYF.

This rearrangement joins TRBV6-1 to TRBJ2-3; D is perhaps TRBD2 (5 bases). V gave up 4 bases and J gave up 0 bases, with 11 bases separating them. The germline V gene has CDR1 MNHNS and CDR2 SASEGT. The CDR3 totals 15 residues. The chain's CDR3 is CASSARTLSTDTQYF. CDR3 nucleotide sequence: TGTGCCAGCAGTGCAAGGACTCTTAGCACAGATACGCAGTATTTT.

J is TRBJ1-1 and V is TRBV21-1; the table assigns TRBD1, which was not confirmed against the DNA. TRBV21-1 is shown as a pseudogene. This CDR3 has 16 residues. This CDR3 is CASSKQVRGSPCEDFF. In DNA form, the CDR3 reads TGTGCCAGCAGCAAACAGGTCAGGGGGTCACCTTGTGAAGATTTCTTT.

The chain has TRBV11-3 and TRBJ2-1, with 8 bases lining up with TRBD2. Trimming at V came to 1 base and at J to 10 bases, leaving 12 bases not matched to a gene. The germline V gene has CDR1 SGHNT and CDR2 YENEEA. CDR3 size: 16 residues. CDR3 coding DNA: TGTGCCAGCAGCTTAGCCCTCGGGACTAGTCGTGGCGAGCAGTTCTTC. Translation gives CASSLALGTSRGEQFF.

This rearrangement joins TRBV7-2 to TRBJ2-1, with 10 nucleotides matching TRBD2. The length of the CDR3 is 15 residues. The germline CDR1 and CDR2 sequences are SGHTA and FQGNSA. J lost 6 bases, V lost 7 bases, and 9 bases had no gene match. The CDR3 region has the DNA TGTGCCAGCACCCTTGTAATAGCGGGAGGCAATGAGCAGTTCTTC. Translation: CASTLVIAGGNEQFF.

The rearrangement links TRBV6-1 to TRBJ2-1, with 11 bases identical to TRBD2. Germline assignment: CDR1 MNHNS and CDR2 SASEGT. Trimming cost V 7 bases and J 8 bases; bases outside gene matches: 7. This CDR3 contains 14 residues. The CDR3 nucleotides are TGTGCCAGCACTAGCGGGGGGTCGGGGGATGAGCAGTTCTTC. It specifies CASTSGGSGDEQFF.

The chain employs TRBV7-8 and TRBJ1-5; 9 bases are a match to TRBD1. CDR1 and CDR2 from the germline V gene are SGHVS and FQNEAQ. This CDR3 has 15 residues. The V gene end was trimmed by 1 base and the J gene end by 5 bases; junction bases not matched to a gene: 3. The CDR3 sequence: CASSLDRGPHQPQHF. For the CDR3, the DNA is TGTGCCAGCAGCTTAGACAGGGGGCCTCATCAGCCCCAGCATTTT. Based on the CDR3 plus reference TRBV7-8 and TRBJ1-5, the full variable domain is GAGVSQSPRYKVAKRGQDVALRCDPISGHVSLFWYQQALGQGPEFLTYFQNEAQLDKSGLPSDRFFAERPEGSVSTLKIQRTQQEDSAVYLCASSLDRGPHQPQHFGDGTRLSIL.

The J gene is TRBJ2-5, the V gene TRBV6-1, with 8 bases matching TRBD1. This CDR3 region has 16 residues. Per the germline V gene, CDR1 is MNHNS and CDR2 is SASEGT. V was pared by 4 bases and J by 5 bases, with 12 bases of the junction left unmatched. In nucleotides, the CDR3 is TGTGCCAGCAGTGTCAGGGGGCGGTTTCCTGGCGAGACCCAGTACTTC. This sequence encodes CASSVRGRFPGETQYF.

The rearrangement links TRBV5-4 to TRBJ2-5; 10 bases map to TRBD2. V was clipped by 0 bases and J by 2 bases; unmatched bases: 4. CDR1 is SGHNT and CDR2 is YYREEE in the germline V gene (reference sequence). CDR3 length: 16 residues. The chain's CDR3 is CASSLVGLAVQETQYF. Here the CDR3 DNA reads TGTGCCAGCAGCTTGGTCGGACTAGCGGTTCAAGAGACCCAGTACTTC.

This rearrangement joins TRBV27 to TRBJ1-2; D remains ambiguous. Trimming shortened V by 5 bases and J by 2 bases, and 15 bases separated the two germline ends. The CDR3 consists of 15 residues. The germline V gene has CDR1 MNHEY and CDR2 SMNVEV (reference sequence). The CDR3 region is CASSTLTHLNYGYTF. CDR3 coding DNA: TGTGCCAGCAGTACTTTAACCCATCTGAACTATGGCTACACCTTC.

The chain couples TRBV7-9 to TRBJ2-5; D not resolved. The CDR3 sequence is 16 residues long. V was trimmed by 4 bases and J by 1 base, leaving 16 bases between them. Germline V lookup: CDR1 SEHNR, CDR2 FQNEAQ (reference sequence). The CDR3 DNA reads TGTGCCAGCAGCTCCCAGCATACAGAGTTCCAAGAGACCCAGTACTTC. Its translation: CASSSQHTEFQETQYF. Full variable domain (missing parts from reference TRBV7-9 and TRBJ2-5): DTGVSQNPRHKITKRGQNVTFRCDPISEHNRLYWYRQTLGQGPEFLTYFQNEAQLEKSRLLSDRFSAERPKGSFSTLEIQRTEQGDSAMYLCASSSQHTEFQETQYFGPGTRLLVL.